The clone carrying this TCR beta chain was found once. The record originates from a study of control samples from healthy donors and cancer patients. In germline, CDR1 is MNHEY, CDR2 SVGAGI. The CDR3 runs 15 residues. V lost 4 bases and J lost 5; bases outside the gene matches: 8. Profiled with immunoSEQ multiplex PCR; TCRdb holds only in-frame clones, not every one. The table lists about 180,000 clones, more than 90% of them singletons. Source material: blood. This receptor was obtained from a woman aged 40 to 50 in good health. The V call is TRBV6-5, the J call TRBJ1-2, with 9 positions matching TRBD1. CDR3 nucleotides: TGTGCCAGCAGTTCCTGGACAGGGGACGGGTATGGCTACACCTTC. It codes for CASSSWTGDGYGYTF.